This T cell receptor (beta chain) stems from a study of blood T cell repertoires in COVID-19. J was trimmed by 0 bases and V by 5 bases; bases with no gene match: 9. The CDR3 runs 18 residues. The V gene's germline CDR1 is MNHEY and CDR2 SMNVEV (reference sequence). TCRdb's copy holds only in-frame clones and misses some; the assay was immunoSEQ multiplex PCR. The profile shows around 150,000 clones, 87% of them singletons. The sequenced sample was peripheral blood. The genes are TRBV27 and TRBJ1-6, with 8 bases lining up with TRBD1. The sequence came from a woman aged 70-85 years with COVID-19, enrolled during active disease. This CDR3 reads CASSPGTGPSSYNSPLHF. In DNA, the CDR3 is TGTGCCAGCAGTCCAGGGACAGGCCCGAGCTCCTATAATTCACCCCTCCACTTT.